This entry is about one T cell receptor (beta chain). Reverse transcription used roughly 0.45 to 1 ug RNA and random hexamers. TCR beta CDR3 was amplified by immunoSEQ covering 54 Vbeta and 13 Jbeta. TCRdb ran MiXCR on the immunoSEQ multiplex PCR reads and lists one entry per CDR3 protein. The sample lists approximately 100,000 distinct CDR3 sequences; around nine tenths were seen once. Per the germline V gene, CDR1 is LGHDT and CDR2 is YNNKEL (reference sequence). Trimming took off 1 base at V and 3 bases at J, with 13 bases between the two ends. This CDR3 is built from 15 residues. The entry originates in a study of CD8 T cells in Susac syndrome.

Specimen: CD4+ T cells from PBMCs. This chain uses TRBV3-1 with TRBJ2-7; the D is unclear. The receptor comes from a human donor in good health. As DNA, the CDR3 is TGTGCCAGCAGCCAAGTGAATTCCCCAAACTACGAGCAGTACTTC. Its translation is CASSQVNSPNYEQYF.